A single sample gave rise to the 18 T cell receptor beta chains below, sequenced in a study of blood T cells in healthy people across ages. A sample-barcoded 5' primer and a J-beta primer mix were used in a second PCR of roughly 7 to 12 cycles. TCRdb itself ran the 5' RACE reads through MiXCR, one entry per CDR3 protein. This table holds roughly 900,000 distinct CDR3 sequences, 40% to 60% found once. The sequenced sample consisted of blood. The receptors were sampled from a man aged 25-45 years in good health.

The rearrangement links TRBV3-1 to TRBJ1-6; 9 nucleotides align to TRBD1. This CDR3 has 15 residues. Per germline, CDR1 LGHDT and CDR2 YNNKEL (reference sequence). Losses at the gene ends were 1 base for V and 7 bases for J; bases not matched to a gene: 2. As DNA, the CDR3 is TGTGCCAGCAGCCAAGGGACAGGGGTAAATTCACCCCTCCACTTT. It translates to CASSQGTGVNSPLHF.

The chain is built from TRBV20-1 and TRBJ1-2, with D possibly being TRBD1 (5 bases). The germline V and J ends were trimmed by 6 bases and 10 bases, with 18 bases remaining between them. Germline V gene sequence: CDR1 DFQATT, CDR2 SNEGSKA (reference sequence). The CDR3 spans 12 residues. The CDR3 is CSASAGLLTYTF. The CDR3 bases are TGCAGTGCCTCGGCAGGGCTATTAACCTACACCTTC.

This clonotype has just a few counts. This rearrangement joins TRBV20-1 to TRBJ2-7, with unresolved D. This CDR3 comprises 14 residues. V lost 8 bases, J lost 3 bases, and 20 bases lay in between. Germline V lookup: CDR1 DFQATT, CDR2 SNEGSKA (reference sequence). CDR3 sequence: CSSSPTGTFYEQYF. DNA for the CDR3: TGCAGTTCGTCCCCCACCGGTACTTTCTACGAGCAGTACTTC.

A few counts support this clonotype. This chain connects TRBV27 to TRBJ2-7; D remains ambiguous. This CDR3 is built from 16 residues. Germline values: CDR1 MNHEY, CDR2 SMNVEV (reference sequence). Trimming pared 0 bases from V and 2 bases from J, leaving 14 bases between. This CDR3 reads CASSLSGQLLAYEQYF. The CDR3 DNA sequence: TGTGCCAGCAGTTTATCCGGGCAGCTTTTAGCCTACGAGCAGTACTTC.

The V gene is TRBV10-3, the J gene TRBJ2-1; D is unresolved. V lost 11 bases, J lost 9 bases, and 14 bases lay in between. This CDR3 comprises 11 residues. Germline V gives CDR1 ENHRY, CDR2 SYGVKD. CDR3 DNA sequence: TGTGCCGGACCAAAGCACGGTGAGCAGTTCTTC. The encoded protein is CAGPKHGEQFF.

The chain uses TRBV24-1 and TRBJ2-5, with D maybe TRBD2 (5 bases). This CDR3 is 14 amino acids long. Germline V gene data show CDR1 as KGHDR and CDR2 as SFDVKD. V lost 4 bases, J lost 1 base, and 9 bases lay in between. In DNA form, the CDR3 reads TGTGCCACCAGTGACCGCCGGGGCCAAGAGACCCAGTACTTC. Amino acids: CATSDRRGQETQYF.

CDR3 sequence reads: CSVEWGASYEQYF. CDR3 DNA: TGCAGCGTTGAATGGGGGGCCTCCTACGAGCAGTACTTC. The chain has TRBV29-1 and TRBJ2-7, with D tentatively TRBD1 or TRBD2 (6 bases each). Deletions cut 2 bases from V and 0 bases from J, with 8 bases between. CDR1 is SQVTM, CDR2 ANQGSEA, per germline. The CDR3 sequence is 13 residues long.

The chain has TRBV6-2 or TRBV6-3 and TRBJ2-1; D perhaps matches TRBD2 (6 bases). V gave up 3 bases and J gave up 0 bases, with 9 bases separating them. The CDR3 totals 15 residues. From germline, CDR1 is MNHEY and CDR2 SVGEGT. The CDR3 sequence: CASSYLGSSYNEQFF. CDR3 DNA: TGTGCCAGCAGTTATCTCGGGAGCTCCTACAATGAGCAGTTCTTC.

The gene calls are TRBV29-1 and TRBJ2-1, with D hard to call. V was clipped by 3 bases and J by 7 bases, with 10 bases between them. The germline CDR1 and CDR2 sequences are SQVTM and ANQGSEA. The CDR3 covers 12 residues. The CDR3 DNA follows: TGCAGCGTTGAGGATGCGATTAATGAGCAGTTCTTC. Encoded protein: CSVEDAINEQFF.

This chain uses TRBV6-2 or TRBV6-3 with TRBJ1-1, with D perhaps matching TRBD1 (6 bases). There are 14 residues in the CDR3. V was pared by 3 bases and J by 4 bases, with 12 bases between. The germline V gene encodes CDR1 MNHEY and CDR2 SVGEGT. The DNA for the CDR3 is TGTGCCAGCAGTTATGACAGGTCGTCCACTGAAGCTTTCTTT. Translated: CASSYDRSSTEAFF.

This clonotype was recorded once. The J gene is TRBJ1-3, the V gene TRBV12-3 or TRBV12-4; D is ambiguous. The CDR3 extends over 11 amino acids. V was trimmed by 6 bases and J by 6 bases, leaving 6 bases between them. The CDR3 here is CASSPENTIYF. CDR3 DNA: TGTGCCAGCAGCCCTGAAAACACCATATATTTT.

This clonotype occurred a few times. The rearrangement joins TRBV12-3 or TRBV12-4 to TRBJ2-7; maybe TRBD1 (6 bases). The CDR3 has 13 residues. Trimming cost V 3 bases and J 4 bases, with 10 bases left between them. This CDR3 reads CASSFQGQYEQYF. In DNA form, the CDR3 reads TGTGCCAGCAGTTTCCAGGGGCAGTACGAGCAGTACTTC.

The chain employs TRBV20-1 and TRBJ1-6; tentatively, D is TRBD1 (5 bases). The germline CDR1 and CDR2 sequences are DFQATT and SNEGSKA (reference sequence). Trimming removed 5 bases at V and 5 bases at J, with 13 bases between. CDR3 length: 14 amino acids. CDR3: CSAQRGLDNSPLHF. DNA of the CDR3: TGCAGTGCTCAGAGGGGCCTAGATAATTCACCCCTCCACTTT.

With respect to this clonotype: At one boundary the junction diverges from the germline segment, which might be a read error. The chain employs TRBV11-2 and TRBJ2-5; 7 bases fit TRBD2. The germline gives CDR1 SGHAT, CDR2 FQNNGV. CDR3 length equals 14 residues. The CDR3 loop is CASSVDRWAGEQYF. Here the CDR3 DNA reads TGTGCCAGCAGCGTAGATCGGTGGGCGGGAGAGCAGTACTTC.

The rearrangement uses TRBV29-1 and TRBJ2-7; 7 positions match TRBD1. The CDR3 length is 13 residues. CDR1 is SQVTM, CDR2 ANQGSEA, per germline. J was trimmed by 4 bases and V by 4 bases; bases with no gene match: 7. CDR3 nucleotide sequence: TGCAGCGTTGTTCCCAGGGGGATGTACGAGCAGTACTTC. Protein product: CSVVPRGMYEQYF.

In its sample, this clonotype was seen many times. This chain links TRBV6-2 or TRBV6-3 with TRBJ2-7; D is ambiguous. Germline lookup yields CDR1 MNHEY and CDR2 SVGEGT. The V end lost 4 bases, the J end lost 0 bases, and 16 bases lay between the germline ends. This CDR3 has 16 residues. The CDR3 DNA follows: TGTGCCAGCAGTTCCGAATCCACAGAACTCTCCTACGAGCAGTACTTC. It encodes CASSSESTELSYEQYF.

This clonotype showed up just once. The rearrangement links TRBV3-1 to TRBJ2-1; D unresolved. CDR3 length: 17 amino acids. From germline, CDR1 is LGHDT and CDR2 YNNKEL (reference sequence). Trimming removed 2 bases at V and 7 bases at J, with 21 bases between. The CDR3 nucleotides are TGTGCCAGCAGCCAACCCAGCCCCCAGAGGAGTTGGAATGAGCAGTTCTTC. Translated, it gives CASSQPSPQRSWNEQFF.

The V call is TRBV18, the J call TRBJ2-2; possibly TRBD2 for D (5 bases). The ends were cut back, 2 bases at V and 5 bases at J, with 12 bases in the middle. This CDR3 has 15 residues. Germline CDR1 and CDR2: KGHSH and LQKENI. The CDR3 loop reads CASSPNGLWTGELFF. The CDR3 DNA is TGTGCCAGCTCACCAAACGGACTGTGGACCGGGGAGCTGTTTTTT.